Listed here are 9 T cell receptor beta chains from one sample, sequenced in a study of response to subunit inactivated influenza vaccine. TCRdb analysed the RT-PCR reads with MiXCR anew, one entry per CDR3 protein. The repertoire consists of roughly 500,000 distinct CDR3 sequences, with about 25% occurring once and the leading ten covering around 2%. This material consisted of CD4+ T cells sorted from PBMCs, taken about 5 days after vaccination. The receptor source for this set is a man aged 50-60 years who received an inactivated influenza vaccine.

In this sample, this clonotype turned up a few times. The chain recombines TRBV20-1 with TRBJ2-2; weak D call: TRBD1 (6 bases). The CDR3 has 14 amino acids. V gave up 6 bases and J gave up 5 bases, with 16 bases separating them. CDR1 is DFQATT, CDR2 SNEGSKA, per germline (reference sequence). The CDR3: CSATFTGRTGELFF. In DNA, the CDR3 is TGCAGTGCAACCTTCACAGGGAGAACCGGGGAGCTGTTTTTT.

The rearrangement links TRBV12-3 or TRBV12-4 to TRBJ1-4; weak D call: TRBD1 (6 bases). The CDR3 is 15 residues long. With 6 bases removed from V and 5 bases from J, the gap between germline ends came to 16 bases. CDR3: CASRNMDSVNEKLFF. The CDR3, as DNA: TGTGCCAGCAGGAATATGGACAGCGTGAATGAAAAACTGTTTTTT.

Notes on this clonotype: At one end, the junction sequence differs from germline, possibly due to a read error. The rearrangement joins TRBV10-3 to TRBJ2-3; D is perhaps TRBD1 (5 bases). Germline CDR1 reads ENHRY; CDR2 reads SYGVKD. This CDR3 is built from 17 residues. The CDR3 protein is CTICHIFRAGSTDTQYF. Here the CDR3 DNA reads TGTACCATCTGCCACATCTTCAGGGCCGGGAGCACAGATACGCAGTATTTT.

This clonotype was detected only a few times. This chain joins TRBV7-2 and TRBJ1-2, with D possibly TRBD1 on 6 matching bases. Trimming removed 4 bases from V and 4 bases from J, with 19 bases in between. Germline CDR1 and CDR2: SGHTA and FQGNSA. CDR3 length: 16 residues. CDR3 sequence reads: CASSSTLGGLGYGYTF. The CDR3 DNA sequence: TGTGCCAGCAGCTCCACTTTAGGGGGATTGGGCTATGGCTACACCTTC.

This chain's CDR3 is CASSLSGALRSYNEQFF. The CDR3 bases are TGTGCCAGCAGTCTTTCCGGGGCCCTTCGGTCCTACAATGAGCAGTTCTTC. V gene TRBV27 combines with J gene TRBJ2-1; D possibly uses TRBD1 or TRBD2 (5 bases each). The germline V gene encodes CDR1 MNHEY and CDR2 SMNVEV (reference sequence). With 5 bases removed from V and 1 base from J, the gap between germline ends came to 18 bases. The CDR3 is 17 amino acids.

The chain joins TRBV10-3 to TRBJ1-6, with D hard to call. The germline gives CDR1 ENHRY, CDR2 SYGVKD. This CDR3 comprises 13 residues. V gave up 9 bases and J gave up 5 bases, with 11 bases separating them. Here the CDR3 DNA reads TGTGCCATTTCGACGGCCGATAATTCACCCCTCCACTTT. It translates to CAISTADNSPLHF.

This chain connects TRBV5-6 to TRBJ2-1; 9 positions agree with TRBD2. The junction had 7 bases not matched to a gene; V was cut back by 0 bases and J by 9 bases. This CDR3 spans 15 amino acids. Germline V gene data show CDR1 as SGHDT and CDR2 as YYEEEE. CDR3 DNA: TGTGCCAGCAGCTTGGGTGGCGGGGGGGCCTTTGAGCAGTTCTTC. This gives the protein CASSLGGGGAFEQFF.

The V call is TRBV12-3 or TRBV12-4, the J call TRBJ1-2, with 9 bases identical to TRBD1. The CDR3 spans 14 residues. V shed 5 bases, J shed 8 bases, and the junction held 9 bases outside the gene matches. The CDR3 DNA reads TGTGCCAGCAGTCCCGGGACAGGGAGTCTCGGCTACACCTTC. Translated: CASSPGTGSLGYTF.

This chain joins TRBV18 and TRBJ2-7; TRBD1 aligns across 9 bases. After removal of 2 bases from V and 5 bases from J, the junction contained 7 bases not matched to a gene. Germline CDR1 and CDR2: KGHSH and LQKENI. The length of the CDR3 is 15 residues. The CDR3 reads CASSPSWDRVNEQYF. The DNA of the CDR3 is TGTGCCAGCTCACCATCCTGGGACAGGGTCAACGAGCAGTACTTC.